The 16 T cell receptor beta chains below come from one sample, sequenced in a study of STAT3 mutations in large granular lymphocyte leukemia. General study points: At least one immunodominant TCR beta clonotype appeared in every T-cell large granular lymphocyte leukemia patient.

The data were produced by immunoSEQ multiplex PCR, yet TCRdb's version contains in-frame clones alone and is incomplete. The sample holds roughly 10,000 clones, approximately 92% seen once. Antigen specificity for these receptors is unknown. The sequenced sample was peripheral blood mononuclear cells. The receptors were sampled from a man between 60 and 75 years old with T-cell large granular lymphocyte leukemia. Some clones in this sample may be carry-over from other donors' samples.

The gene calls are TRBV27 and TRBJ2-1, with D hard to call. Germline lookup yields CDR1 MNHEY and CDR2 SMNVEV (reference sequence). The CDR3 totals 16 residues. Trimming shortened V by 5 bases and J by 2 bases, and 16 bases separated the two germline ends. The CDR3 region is CASSQWAATTYNEQFF. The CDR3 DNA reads TGTGCCAGCAGTCAGTGGGCGGCTACTACCTACAATGAGCAGTTCTTC.

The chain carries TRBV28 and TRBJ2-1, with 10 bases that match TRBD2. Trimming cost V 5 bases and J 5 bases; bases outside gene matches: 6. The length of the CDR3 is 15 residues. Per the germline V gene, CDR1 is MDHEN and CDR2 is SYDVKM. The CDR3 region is CASSPGTSANNEQFF. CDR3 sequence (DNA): TGTGCCAGCAGTCCAGGGACTAGCGCTAACAATGAGCAGTTCTTC.

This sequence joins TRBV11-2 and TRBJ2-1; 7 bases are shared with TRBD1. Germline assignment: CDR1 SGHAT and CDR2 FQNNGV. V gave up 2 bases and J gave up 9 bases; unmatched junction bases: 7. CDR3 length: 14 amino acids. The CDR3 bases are TGTGCCAGCAGCTTATTAAGACAGGGATTTGAGCAGTTCTTC. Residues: CASSLLRQGFEQFF. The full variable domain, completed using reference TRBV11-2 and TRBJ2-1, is EAGVAQSPRYKIIEKRQSVAFWCNPISGHATLYWYQQILGQGPKLLIQFQNNGVVDDSQLPKDRFSAERLKGVDSTLKIQPAKLEDSAVYLCASSLLRQGFEQFFGPGTRLTVL.

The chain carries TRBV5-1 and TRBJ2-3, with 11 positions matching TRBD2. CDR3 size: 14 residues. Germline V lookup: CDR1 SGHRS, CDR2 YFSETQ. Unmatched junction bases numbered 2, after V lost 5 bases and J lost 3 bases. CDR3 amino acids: CASSLAGGTDTQYF. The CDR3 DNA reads TGCGCCAGCAGTTTAGCGGGAGGGACAGATACGCAGTATTTT.

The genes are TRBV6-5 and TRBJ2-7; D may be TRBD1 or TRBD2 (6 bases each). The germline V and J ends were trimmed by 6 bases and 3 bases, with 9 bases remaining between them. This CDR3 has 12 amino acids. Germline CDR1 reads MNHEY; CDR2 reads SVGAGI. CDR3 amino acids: CASRRDNYEQYF. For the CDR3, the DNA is TGTGCCAGCAGGCGGGACAACTACGAGCAGTACTTC.

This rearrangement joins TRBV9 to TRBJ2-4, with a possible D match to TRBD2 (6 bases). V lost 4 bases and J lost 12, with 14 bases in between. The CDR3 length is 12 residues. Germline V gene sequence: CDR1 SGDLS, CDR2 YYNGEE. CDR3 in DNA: TGTGCCAGCAGCAGCGGGCCCCGGCCTCAGTACTTC. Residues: CASSSGPRPQYF.

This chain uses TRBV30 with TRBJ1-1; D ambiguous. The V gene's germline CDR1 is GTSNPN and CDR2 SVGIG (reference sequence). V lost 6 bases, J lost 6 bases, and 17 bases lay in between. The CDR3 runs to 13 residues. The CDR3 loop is CACWAAGLAEAFF. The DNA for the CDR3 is TGTGCCTGCTGGGCAGCTGGTCTCGCTGAAGCTTTCTTT. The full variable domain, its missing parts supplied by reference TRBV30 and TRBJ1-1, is SQTIHQWPATLVQPVGSPLSLECTVEGTSNPNLYWYRQAAGRGLQLLFYSVGIGQISSEVPQNLSASRPQDRQFILSSKKLLLSDSGFYLCACWAAGLAEAFFGQGTRLTVV.

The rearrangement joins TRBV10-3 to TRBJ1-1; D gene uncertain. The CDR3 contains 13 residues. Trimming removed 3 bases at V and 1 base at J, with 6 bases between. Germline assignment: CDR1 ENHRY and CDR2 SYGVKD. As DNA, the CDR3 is TGTGCCATCAGTGACAGTGGGAACACTGAAGCTTTCTTT. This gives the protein CAISDSGNTEAFF.

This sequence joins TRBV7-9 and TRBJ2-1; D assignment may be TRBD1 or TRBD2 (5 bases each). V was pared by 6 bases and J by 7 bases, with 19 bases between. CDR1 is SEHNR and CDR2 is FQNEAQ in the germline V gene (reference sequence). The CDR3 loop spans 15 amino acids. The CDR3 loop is CASSPPPGRGNEQFF. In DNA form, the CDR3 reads TGTGCCAGCAGTCCCCCCCCGGGAAGGGGAAATGAGCAGTTCTTC.

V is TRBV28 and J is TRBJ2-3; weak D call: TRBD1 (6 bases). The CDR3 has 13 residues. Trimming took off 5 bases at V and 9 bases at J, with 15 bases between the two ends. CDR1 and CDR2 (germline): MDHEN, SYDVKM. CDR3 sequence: CASSRLNTGTQYF. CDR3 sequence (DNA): TGTGCCAGCAGTCGATTAAATACAGGGACGCAGTATTTT. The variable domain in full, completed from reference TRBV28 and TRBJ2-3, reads DVKVTQSSRYLVKRTGEKVFLECVQDMDHENMFWYRQDPGLGLRLIYFSYDVKMKEKGDIPEGYSVSREKKERFSLILESASTNQTSMYLCASSRLNTGTQYFGPGTRLTVL.

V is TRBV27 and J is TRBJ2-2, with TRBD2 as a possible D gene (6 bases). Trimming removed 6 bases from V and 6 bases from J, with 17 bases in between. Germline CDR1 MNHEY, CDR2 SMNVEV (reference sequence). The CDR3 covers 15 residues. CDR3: CASRRGGGSAGELFF. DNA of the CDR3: TGTGCCAGCAGGAGGGGTGGAGGGTCGGCCGGGGAGCTGTTTTTT.

In nucleotides, the CDR3 is TGCGCCAGCAGCCAAGCGGAGAGTGCTGGGCTACCGAACACCGGGGAGCTGTTTTTT. This codes for CASSQAESAGLPNTGELFF. The gene calls are TRBV4-1 and TRBJ2-2; D gene ambiguous. V was cut by 1 base and J by 0 bases, with 18 bases left in between. The CDR3 has 19 amino acids. The germline V gene has CDR1 MGHRA and CDR2 YSYEKL.

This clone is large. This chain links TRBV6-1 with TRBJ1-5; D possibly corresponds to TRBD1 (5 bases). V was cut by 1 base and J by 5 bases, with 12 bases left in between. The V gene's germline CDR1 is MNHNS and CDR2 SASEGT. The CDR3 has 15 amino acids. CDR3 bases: TGTGCCAGCAGTGAAGACAGGCTGGGAGATCAGCCCCAGCATTTT. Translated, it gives CASSEDRLGDQPQHF.

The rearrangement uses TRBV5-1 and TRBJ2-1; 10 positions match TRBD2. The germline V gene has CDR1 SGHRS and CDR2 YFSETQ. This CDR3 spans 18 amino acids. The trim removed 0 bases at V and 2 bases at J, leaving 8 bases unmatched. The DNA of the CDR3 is TGCGCCAGCAGCTTGGAGTCTAGCGGGAGTCATGCCTACAATGAGCAGTTCTTC. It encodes CASSLESSGSHAYNEQFF.

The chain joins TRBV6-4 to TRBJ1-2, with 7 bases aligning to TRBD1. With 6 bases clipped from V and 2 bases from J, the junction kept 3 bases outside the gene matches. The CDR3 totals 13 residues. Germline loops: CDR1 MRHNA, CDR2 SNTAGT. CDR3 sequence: CASSRDRNYGYTF. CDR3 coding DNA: TGTGCCAGCAGCCGGGACAGAAACTATGGCTACACCTTC.

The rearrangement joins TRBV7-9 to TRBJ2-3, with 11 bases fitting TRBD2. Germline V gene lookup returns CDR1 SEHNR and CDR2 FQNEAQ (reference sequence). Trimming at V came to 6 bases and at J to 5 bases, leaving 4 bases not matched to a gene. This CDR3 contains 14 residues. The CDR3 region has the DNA TGTGCCAGCAGACTAGCGGGAGAGGGAGATACGCAGTATTTT. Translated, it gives CASRLAGEGDTQYF. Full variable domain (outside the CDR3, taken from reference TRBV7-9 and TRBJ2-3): DTGVSQNPRHKITKRGQNVTFRCDPISEHNRLYWYRQTLGQGPEFLTYFQNEAQLEKSRLLSDRFSAERPKGSFSTLEIQRTEQGDSAMYLCASRLAGEGDTQYFGPGTRLTVL.